A selection of T cell receptor beta chains follows, all from one sample in a study of blood T cell repertoires in COVID-19. TCRdb's copy holds only in-frame clones and misses some; the assay was immunoSEQ multiplex PCR. The sample holds 210,000 or so clones, roughly 80% seen once. Sequencing was done on a sample of peripheral blood. Receptors originate from a man aged 50-60 years who had recovered from COVID-19. CDR3s include the opening cysteine and the closing phenylalanine or tryptophan. The D gene is left open where the match is weak. Size is omitted from some rows. Given values are once, few, many or a class for expanded clones.

>NA|TRBJ2-7|NA|TRBV6-5
TGTGCCAGCAGAAGGGGGAGCGCCTCCTACGAGCAGTACTTC
CASRRGSASYEQYF
>few|TRBJ1-4|TRBD1|TRBV28
TGTGCCAGCGCCGGGGTAGGAGGGGGCGAAAAACTGTTTTTT
CASAGVGGGEKLFF
>NA|TRBJ2-1|NA|TRBV7-8
TGTGCCAGCAGCTTACTGCACGGGATTTTTTACAATGAGCAGTTCTTC
CASSLLHGIFYNEQFF
>NA|TRBJ2-2|TRBD1|TRBV28
TGTGCCAGCAGCTACAGGGGGGCGGGAACCGGGGAGCTGTTTTTT
CASSYRGAGTGELFF
>once|TRBJ2-7|NA|TRBV7-3
TGTGCCAGCAGCTTATCGTCCGGGGCCTACGAGCAGTACTTC
CASSLSSGAYEQYF
>NA|TRBJ2-1|TRBD2|TRBV4-3
TGCGCCAGCAGCCAAGATTGGGAGGGAAGTAATGAGCAGTTCTTC
CASSQDWEGSNEQFF
>NA|TRBJ2-5|NA|TRBV2
TGTGCCAGCAGGGGAGGGGGAGAGACCCAGTACTTC
CASRGGGETQYF
>NA|TRBJ2-3|NA|TRBV19
TGTGCCAGTAGTATCGCAGGATATTACACAGATACGCAGTATTTT
CASSIAGYYTDTQYF
>few|TRBJ2-6|NA|TRBV27
TGTGCCAGCAGTCCCCAGGGTGGGGCCAACGTCCTGACTTTC
CASSPQGGANVLTF
>few|TRBJ1-1|TRBD1|TRBV5-1
TGCGCCAGTGCCCGGACAGGGACTGGGAACACTGAAGCTTTCTTT
CASARTGTGNTEAFF
>few|TRBJ2-7|NA|TRBV2
TGTGCCAGCAGACCGGACAGCAGCGTGGGCGAGCAGTACTTC
CASRPDSSVGEQYF
>NA|TRBJ1-2|NA|TRBV12-3/TRBV12-4
TGTGCCAGCAGTGTTGACAGTAACTATGGCTACACCTTC
CASSVDSNYGYTF
>NA|TRBJ1-2|TRBD1|TRBV5-1
TGCGCCAGCAGCTTTACAGGGGCTGGCTATGGCTACACCTTC
CASSFTGAGYGYTF
>NA|TRBJ2-2|NA|TRBV4-1
TGCGCCAGCAGCCAACTTTTTTCGAACACCGGGGAGCTGTTTTTT
CASSQLFSNTGELFF
>NA|TRBJ2-7|TRBD1|TRBV2
TGTGCCAGCAGGGGTGGACAGGGGAACGAGCAGTACTTC
CASRGGQGNEQYF
>once|TRBJ1-1|NA|TRBV7-4
TGTGCCAGCAGCCTACAAAACAGAGAAATCATGAACACTGAAGCTTTCTTT
CASSLQNREIMNTEAFF
>NA|TRBJ1-1|TRBD1|TRBV6-6
TGTGCCAGCAGTGCGGACAGGGGGTGGAGGGACACTGAAGCTTTCTTT
CASSADRGWRDTEAFF
>NA|TRBJ2-7|TRBD1|TRBV11-3
TGTGCCAGCAGCCCGGGGACAGGGGGGCCCTACGAGCAGTACTTC
CASSPGTGGPYEQYF
>NA|TRBJ1-6|NA|TRBV1
TGCACCAGCAGCCAACTAAACTCGGGGAATTCACCCCTCCACTTT
CTSSQLNSGNSPLHF
>NA|TRBJ2-2|NA|TRBV27
TGTGCCAGCGGAACACTGGGGGGGAACACCGGGGAGCTGTTTTTT
CASGTLGGNTGELFF
>once|TRBJ1-1|NA|TRBV11-3
TGTGCCAGCAGCACCTCCCTAGTCGGGAAAGCTTTCTTT
CASSTSLVGKAFF
>NA|TRBJ1-4|NA|TRBV30
TGTGCCTGGATGAGACCCGATCGCGGTGAAAAACTGTTTTTT
CAWMRPDRGEKLFF
>NA|TRBJ2-7|TRBD1|TRBV19
TGTGCCAGTAGTGGACAGGGGAGAGGCTACGAGCAGTACTTC
CASSGQGRGYEQYF
>NA|TRBJ1-2|NA|TRBV28
TGTGCCAGCAGAGTCAGCGGAGGCGCTAACTATGGCTACACCTTC
CASRVSGGANYGYTF
>once|TRBJ2-1|TRBD2|TRBV4-2
TGTGCCAGCAGCCAAGATATAGCGGGAGACGGGGGCAATGAGCAGTTCTTC
CASSQDIAGDGGNEQFF
>NA|TRBJ1-1|NA|TRBV19
TGTGCCAGTAGTATAGGCCGACTTGAAGCTTTCTTT
CASSIGRLEAFF
>once|TRBJ2-1|TRBD2|TRBV5-1
TGCGCCAGCAGCTTGGACGGACTAGCGGGAGGCGGTGAGCAGTTCTTC
CASSLDGLAGGGEQFF
>NA|TRBJ1-1|NA|TRBV29-1
TGCAGCGTTGACCGGGGGGACACTGAAGCTTTCTTT
CSVDRGDTEAFF
>NA|TRBJ2-6|TRBD1|TRBV4-1
TGCGCCAGCAGATCCCCAGGGGGCTCTGGGGCCAACGTCCTGACTTTC
CASRSPGGSGANVLTF
>NA|TRBJ2-2|NA|TRBV19
TGTGCCAGTAGTATCCTTGCGGGGACGAACACCGGGGAGCTGTTTTTT
CASSILAGTNTGELFF
>NA|TRBJ2-1|NA|TRBV4-2
TGTGCCAGCAGCCAAGAGCGGCTGGCCCAGTACAATGAGCAGTTCTTC
CASSQERLAQYNEQFF
>few|TRBJ2-2|NA|TRBV19
TGTGCCAGTAGTGAACCGACAGACCGGACCGGGGAGCTGTTTTTT
CASSEPTDRTGELFF
>few|TRBJ1-3|NA|TRBV6-5
TGTGCCAGCACCAGAGAAGGGAGCTCTGGAAACACCATATATTTT
CASTREGSSGNTIYF
>once|TRBJ2-7|TRBD2|TRBV9
TGTGCCAGCAGCGTAGGGTCCCCTAGCGGGAGTAAGGAGCAGTACTTC
CASSVGSPSGSKEQYF
>NA|TRBJ1-2|NA|TRBV5-5
TGTGCCAGCAGCTTGGCCGACGGGGGAGGCTACACCTTC
CASSLADGGGYTF
>NA|TRBJ2-7|TRBD2|TRBV27
TGTGCCAGCAGTTTAACTAGCGGTGTCTACGAGCAGTACTTC
CASSLTSGVYEQYF
>NA|TRBJ2-1|TRBD1|TRBV4-1
TGCGCCAGCAGCCAGGCGGGACAGGGCTCCTACAATGAGCAGTTCTTC
CASSQAGQGSYNEQFF
>few|TRBJ2-1|NA|TRBV7-9
TGTGCCAGCAGCTCTCTCCGGGACTACAATGAGCAGTTCTTC
CASSSLRDYNEQFF
>NA|TRBJ2-7|TRBD1|TRBV9
TGTGCCAGCAGCGTATCCCGGGACAGGGGCCACGAGCAGTACTTC
CASSVSRDRGHEQYF
>once|TRBJ2-7|NA|TRBV13
TGTGCCAGCAGCTTCCGGGACTTCTCCTACGAGCAGTACTTC
CASSFRDFSYEQYF
>NA|TRBJ2-3|NA|TRBV5-4
TGTGCCAGCAGCTTGGGAGGGACTAGCACAGATACGCAGTATTTT
CASSLGGTSTDTQYF
>NA|TRBJ2-3|NA|TRBV5-1
TGCGCCAGCACACCTGCCGTTCCTGGGGCGGGCACAGATACGCAGTATTTT
CASTPAVPGAGTDTQYF
>once|TRBJ2-1|TRBD2|TRBV30
TGTGCCTGGATCTCCACGGGACTAGCGGGACGTGAGCAGTTCTTC
CAWISTGLAGREQFF
>NA|TRBJ1-1|TRBD1|TRBV3-1/TRBV3-2
TGTGCCAGCAGCCAAGAAGGGACAGGGAATACTGAAGCTTTCTTT
CASSQEGTGNTEAFF
>NA|TRBJ1-2|NA|TRBV27
TGTGCCAGCAGTCGTTCTGGGGGCGCGTATGGCTACACCTTC
CASSRSGGAYGYTF
>NA|TRBJ2-5|NA|TRBV21-1
TGTGCCAGCAGCAAAGGTCCCTTAGCGAGCGCCCAAGAGACCCAGTACTTC
CASSKGPLASAQETQYF
>NA|TRBJ2-7|NA|TRBV2
TGTGCCAGCAGTGACTTTCTAGCAGCTGCCTACGAGCAGTACTTC
CASSDFLAAAYEQYF
>NA|TRBJ2-1|NA|TRBV3-1/TRBV3-2
TGTGCCAGCAGCCAAGACCCGGGCTCCTACAATGAGCAGTTCTTC
CASSQDPGSYNEQFF
>NA|TRBJ2-5|NA|TRBV4-3
TGCGCCAGCAGCCGCGATAGCCAAGAGACCCAGTACTTC
CASSRDSQETQYF
>NA|TRBJ1-2|TRBD1|TRBV7-2
TGTGCCAGCAGCATGGACAGGGGGGGAGGCTACACCTTC
CASSMDRGGGYTF
>NA|TRBJ2-2|TRBD2|TRBV9
TGTGCCAGCAGCGTAGGGCTAGCGGGGAACACCGGGGAGCTGTTTTTT
CASSVGLAGNTGELFF
>NA|TRBJ1-4|TRBD1|TRBV10-3
TGTGCCATCAGCGACAGGGGTGAAAAACTGTTTTTT
CAISDRGEKLFF
>NA|TRBJ1-4|NA|TRBV9
TGTGCCAGCAGCGAGCAGGGGAGTAATGAAAAACTGTTTTTT
CASSEQGSNEKLFF